Sequencing of this T cell receptor beta chain was carried out in a study of T cell responses to AZD1222 COVID-19 vaccine (dated by TCRdb to the early 2020s). With respect to the entire study: AZD1222 recipients with second doses at about 4 weeks or about 12 weeks were pooled, because spike-specific TCR depth and breadth did not differ between schedules. A total of more than 230 trial participants underwent TCR sequencing, of whom 200 to 220 received two doses of AZD1222 and about 25 received two doses of the MenACWY control vaccine. Trial participants were enrolled into age subgroups of 18-55, 56-69 and 70-plus years, which contained approximately 150, 28 and 58 TCR-sequenced participants, respectively. Study-level results and caveats: Reportedly, close to half of the unique spike-specific TCRs recognized epitopes lying outside the regions that are mutated in the B.1.351 and B.1.1.7 variants. In the small 56-69-year group, the increase in depth fell short of significance, most likely because of low power. The whole spike protein was spanned by vaccine-associated CD4 TCRs, and dominant responses were seen in regions 160-218 and 743-854. No day 14 peak-response samples were available, so repertoires were characterized only after the peak T cell response. Participants were mostly white British, with more females than males. The authors suggested clonal diversity may have been underestimated. After two AZD1222 doses, both the breadth and the depth of spike-specific TCRs were significantly higher than at day 0 and than in MenACWY recipients. Only six or seven AZD1222 recipients were SARS-CoV-2 seropositive at baseline, limiting conclusions about previously exposed vaccinees.

Taken from the germline V gene, the CDR1 and CDR2 loops are MNHEY and SVGAGI. The CDR3 spans 14 residues, from the cysteine through the phenylalanine. The kept DNA is CDR3 alone, 42 bases in frame from the first base. Clipping removes 8 bases from V and 5 bases from J, with 6 as the unmatched junction base count. The CDR3 regions of human TCRbeta chains were analyzed by immunosequencing. As for how the authors treated the data: TCRs in the repertoires were matched against a reference library of SARS-CoV-2-specific TCRs that had been generated with the MIRA antigen-specificity platform. Breadth was defined as the fraction of unique TCRs that were SARS-CoV-2-associated, and depth was defined as the fraction of total T cells that were SARS-CoV-2-associated. Each spike-specific TCR was assigned to its reactive spike region and to a CD4 or CD8 class using the MIRA data. Log10-transformed breadth and depth values were compared by one-way ANOVA with Sidak's multiple comparisons tests. TCRdb took over this immuneACCESS table, retaining in-frame rearrangements with V and J assigned. Such tables are incomplete; in checked studies, under half of the missing clones stem from an unresolved V gene, and the remainder is unexplained. For V, J and clone size, that table is used; D and trimming come from the DNA. In this sample the table shows some 100,000 clones, roughly nine tenths of which occur a single time. Approximately 4.5% of the sample rests with the top ten.

Read against the paper, the sample's time point label means: baseline before first vaccination. Vaccinee samples came from UK trials COV001 and COV002, including a single-blind randomized controlled phase 2/3 trial of AZD1222 (ChAdOx1 nCoV-19) in healthy adults. For TCRbeta chain sequencing, PBMC samples from trial participants were taken at day 0 and at day 28 after the second dose. This clone was seen once. Which antigen it targets is not known. It has no much larger one-base neighbor in the sample; base qualities were not kept. The receptor was isolated from an adult in good health. Rearrangement joined TRBV6-5 to TRBJ1-5, and 10 junction bases match TRBD1. Sample: peripheral blood, taken on day 0 of AZD1222 vaccination. The nucleotide sequence reads TGTGCCAGCGCGCGACAGGGGGCGGATCAGCCCCAGCATTTT. The translation is CASARQGADQPQHF.